A single sample is the source of the 12 T cell receptor beta chains below, sequenced in a study of PD-L1 blockade in urothelial cancer. Clones were read by immunoSEQ multiplex PCR, and TCRdb kept only the in-frame ones, dropping some. The sample records some 29,000 clones, around nine tenths being singletons. The specimen was PBMCs, collected around atezolizumab (anti-PD-L1) treatment. These receptors came from a man aged 50 to 59 with urothelial cancer.

The V gene is TRBV10-1, the J gene TRBJ2-2; a weak D match, TRBD1 (5 bases). Looked up from germline, CDR1 is WNHNN and CDR2 is SYGVQD (reference sequence). The CDR3 has 15 residues. Trimming left V 11 bases short and J 5 bases short, with 21 bases between. CDR3 sequence (DNA): TGCGCCCAGGAAAGTCGGCCTAAGGGGACCGGGGAGCTGTTTTTT. This sequence encodes CAQESRPKGTGELFF.

The rearrangement links TRBV18 to TRBJ1-3; 9 nucleotides agree with TRBD1. The CDR3 length is 16 residues. Trimming cost V 3 bases and J 0 bases; bases outside gene matches: 3. Germline loops: CDR1 KGHSH, CDR2 LQKENI. The chain's CDR3 is CASSPWDRVSGNTIYF. The CDR3 DNA follows: TGTGCCAGCTCACCGTGGGACAGGGTCTCTGGAAACACCATATATTTT.

The chain is built from TRBV7-9 and TRBJ2-1; D might be TRBD1 (6 bases). The length of the CDR3 is 12 residues. Germline V gives CDR1 SEHNR, CDR2 FQNEAQ (reference sequence). V lost 4 bases, J lost 12 bases, and 13 bases lay in between. The chain's CDR3 is CASSSGAPRQFF. The CDR3 DNA is TGTGCCAGCAGCTCAGGGGCCCCTCGGCAGTTCTTC.

This rearrangement joins TRBV5-5 to TRBJ2-4; the match to TRBD2 covers 14 bases. Germline CDR1 SGHKS, CDR2 YYEKEE (reference sequence). The CDR3 contains 18 residues. Unmatched junction bases numbered 16, after V lost 4 bases and J lost 10 bases. In nucleotides, the CDR3 is TGTGCCAGCAGCCGGGACATCGGGACTAGCGGGGGTGGGAAGATTCAGTACTTC. Protein product: CASSRDIGTSGGGKIQYF.

This rearrangement joins TRBV5-1 to TRBJ1-2; TRBD1 matches 12 bases. V lost 4 bases and J lost 8; bases outside the gene matches: 6. This CDR3 is built from 14 residues. Germline values: CDR1 SGHRS, CDR2 YFSETQ. DNA for the CDR3: TGCGCCAGCAGCACTGGGACAGGGGGCGAGGGCTACACCTTC. It specifies CASSTGTGGEGYTF.

The chain has TRBV27 and TRBJ2-7; D might be TRBD2 (7 bases). The germline V gene encodes CDR1 MNHEY and CDR2 SMNVEV (reference sequence). The CDR3 is made up of 13 amino acids. Trimming took 6 bases from V and 6 from J, leaving 15 bases between them. The CDR3 loop is CASRGGLGGEQYF. CDR3 in DNA: TGTGCCAGCAGGGGGGGGCTGGGGGGCGAGCAGTACTTC.

The genes are TRBV29-1 and TRBJ1-1; tentative D call: TRBD1 (5 bases). This CDR3 has 13 residues. Germline V gene sequence: CDR1 SQVTM, CDR2 ANQGSEA. Trimming removed 4 bases from V and 6 bases from J, with 15 bases in between. The CDR3 loop is CSVGEPGGAEAFF. DNA of the CDR3: TGCAGCGTTGGGGAGCCTGGGGGGGCTGAAGCTTTCTTT.

V and J are TRBV6-5 and TRBJ2-7, with 7 positions matching TRBD1. J gave up 2 bases and V 0 bases, and 1 base lay outside the gene matches. Germline V gives CDR1 MNHEY, CDR2 SVGAGI. The CDR3 has 14 residues. For the CDR3, the DNA is TGTGCCAGCAGTTACTCGGGACAGACCTACGAGCAGTACTTC. Translation: CASSYSGQTYEQYF.

This clone was seen just once. The V and J genes are TRBV7-9 and TRBJ2-2, with 7 bases identical to TRBD1. There are 16 residues in the CDR3. Germline assignment: CDR1 SEHNR and CDR2 FQNEAQ (reference sequence). Trimming took 5 bases from V and 0 from J; bases not matched to a gene: 6. The CDR3 sequence is CASSPKGAANTGELFF. The DNA for the CDR3 is TGTGCCAGCAGCCCGAAGGGGGCAGCGAACACCGGGGAGCTGTTTTTT. The variable domain in full, with the rest retrieved from reference TRBV7-9 and TRBJ2-2, is DTGVSQNPRHKITKRGQNVTFRCDPISEHNRLYWYRQTLGQGPEFLTYFQNEAQLEKSRLLSDRFSAERPKGSFSTLEIQRTEQGDSAMYLCASSPKGAANTGELFFGEGSRLTVL.

The V and J genes are TRBV14 and TRBJ1-1; tentatively, D is TRBD1 (5 bases). The CDR3 is 13 residues long. The germline V and J ends were trimmed by 2 bases and 5 bases, with 9 bases remaining between them. Germline loops: CDR1 SGHDN, CDR2 FVKESK. The CDR3 is CASSQTGITEAFF. The CDR3 nucleotides read TGTGCCAGCAGCCAAACAGGTATAACTGAAGCTTTCTTT.

The genes are TRBV11-2 and TRBJ2-1; tentative D call: TRBD2 (6 bases). The CDR3 loop spans 15 amino acids. The V end lost 2 bases, the J end lost 2 bases, and 10 bases lay between the germline ends. Germline V lookup: CDR1 SGHAT, CDR2 FQNNGV. CDR3 protein: CASSLLAVAYNEQFF. CDR3 DNA sequence: TGTGCCAGCAGCTTATTAGCGGTCGCCTACAATGAGCAGTTCTTC.

The chain recombines TRBV5-1 with TRBJ2-7; tentative D call: TRBD1 (6 bases). The V gene lost 1 base and the J gene lost 0 bases, with 14 bases spanning the gap. Germline V gives CDR1 SGHRS, CDR2 YFSETQ. This CDR3 is 16 amino acids long. This chain's CDR3 is CASSLQRDTISYEQYF. The DNA for the CDR3 is TGCGCCAGCAGCTTGCAAAGGGACACCATCTCCTACGAGCAGTACTTC. The full variable domain, in which reference TRBV5-1 and TRBJ2-7 provide the parts outside the CDR3, is KAGVTQTPRYLIKTRGQQVTLSCSPISGHRSVSWYQQTPGQGLQFLFEYFSETQRNKGNFPGRFSGRQFSNSRSEMNVSTLELGDSALYLCASSLQRDTISYEQYFGPGTRLTVT.